This is a list of T cell receptor beta chains from one sample in a study of T cells in Graves' hyperthyroidism and ophthalmopathy. TCRdb re-analysed the multiplex PCR reads in MiXCR, keeping a single row per CDR3 protein. The table has 750,000 to 900,000 distinct CDR3 sequences, roughly 40% seen once; the top ten hold around 10%. The sequencing sample was made of blood. These receptors all stem from a man between 18 and 35 years old with Graves' hyperthyroidism. CDR3s include the opening cysteine and the closing phenylalanine or tryptophan. D genes are given only for firm matches. Rows may omit the clone size; those that give it use once, few, many or a size class.

NA	TRBV10-3	TRBJ1-5	NA	CASSYSGGGQPQHF	TGTGCCAGCAGTTACTCGGGGGGCGGTCAGCCCCAGCATTTT
TRBD1	TRBV2	TRBJ1-5	many	CASRPGTGSNQPQHF	TGTGCCAGCAGGCCCGGGACAGGGTCCAATCAGCCCCAGCATTTT
NA	TRBV19	TRBJ1-1	NA	CASSKGGAMNTEAFF	TGTGCCAGTAGTAAGGGTGGGGCCATGAACACTGAAGCTTTCTTT
TRBD2	TRBV20-1	TRBJ2-4	NA	CSAPGLAGATDKNIQYF	TGCAGTGCGCCGGGACTAGCGGGAGCGACGGACAAAAACATTCAGTACTTC
NA	TRBV7-2	TRBJ2-7	NA	CASSGSARGTENYEQYF	TGTGCCAGCAGCGGCAGTGCTAGAGGGACGGAAAACTACGAGCAGTACTTC
TRBD2	TRBV20-1	TRBJ2-7	NA	CSASRGLAASPSYEQYF	TGCAGTGCTAGCCGGGGACTAGCGGCTTCCCCCTCCTACGAGCAGTACTTC
TRBD1	TRBV6-5	TRBJ1-6	NA	CASRGQFSPLHF	TGTGCCAGCAGGGGACAGTTTTCACCCCTCCACTTT
NA	TRBV20-1	TRBJ2-7	NA	CSVVPRDQAFYEQYF	TGCAGTGTCGTCCCCCGGGACCAGGCTTTCTACGAGCAGTACTTC
NA	TRBV7-3	TRBJ1-2	many	CASSLGGRPNYGYTF	TGTGCCAGCAGCTTAGGAGGGAGACCTAACTATGGCTACACCTTC
NA	TRBV5-1	TRBJ2-7	NA	CASSLGQIRGEQYF	TGCGCCAGCAGCTTGGGACAGATTAGGGGCGAGCAGTACTTC
TRBD1	TRBV2	TRBJ1-4	NA	CASGEVRDRAF	TGTGCCAGCGGTGAAGTCCGGGACAGGGCTTTT
NA	TRBV11-2	TRBJ1-6	NA	CASSLDARGTTSPLHF	TGTGCCAGCAGCTTGGACGCTCGTGGGACGACCTCACCCCTCCACTTT
NA	TRBV29-1	TRBJ2-3	few	CSVEETDTQYF	TGCAGCGTTGAAGAGACAGATACGCAGTATTTT
NA	TRBV9	TRBJ2-7	NA	CALGGAPTYEQYF	TGTGCCTTGGGCGGGGCTCCCACCTACGAGCAGTACTTC
NA	TRBV10-3	TRBJ1-1	NA	CAISERQGNTEAFF	TGTGCCATCAGTGAGCGGCAGGGGAACACTGAAGCTTTCTTT
NA	TRBV7-2	TRBJ1-1	NA	CASSFAGGLQNTEAFF	TGTGCCAGCAGCTTCGCGGGGGGCTTGCAGAACACTGAAGCTTTCTTT
NA	TRBV6-5	TRBJ1-2	many	CASGPNYGYTF	TGTGCCAGCGGTCCTAACTATGGCTACACCTTC
NA	TRBV9	TRBJ1-1	once	CASRRDGDMNTEAFF	TGTGCCAGTCGCCGGGACGGAGACATGAACACTGAAGCTTTCTTT
TRBD2	TRBV5-1	TRBJ2-3	NA	CASSYGLAGGPDTQYF	TGCGCCAGCAGCTATGGACTAGCGGGGGGGCCTGATACGCAGTATTTT
NA	TRBV6-2/TRBV6-3	TRBJ1-2	NA	CASSSTVIPDDGYTF	TGTGCCAGCAGTTCGACAGTCATCCCCGACGATGGCTACACCTTC
TRBD2	TRBV15	TRBJ2-7	many	CATSRGAGGTYEQYF	TGTGCCACCAGCAGAGGAGCGGGGGGGACCTACGAGCAGTACTTC
NA	TRBV20-1	TRBJ1-2	few	CSARYRVNYGYTF	TGCAGTGCTAGGTACAGGGTTAACTATGGCTACACCTTC
NA	TRBV7-9	TRBJ2-5	NA	CASSPDGQQETQYF	TGTGCCAGCAGCCCCGACGGGCAGCAGGAGACCCAGTACTTC
NA	TRBV9	TRBJ2-5	many	CASSVQGLETQYF	TGTGCCAGCAGCGTCCAGGGCTTGGAGACCCAGTACTTC
NA	TRBV11-3	TRBJ2-5	many	CASSFWGAGETQYF	TGTGCCAGCAGCTTCTGGGGGGCGGGGGAGACCCAGTACTTC
TRBD1	TRBV7-2	TRBJ1-5	many	CASSPQTGRNQPQHF	TGTGCCAGCAGCCCTCAGACAGGGCGCAATCAGCCCCAGCATTTT
NA	TRBV12-3/TRBV12-4	TRBJ1-2	NA	CASTPTPSYGYTF	TGTGCCAGCACCCCCACACCCAGCTATGGCTACACCTTC
NA	TRBV5-5	TRBJ1-3	NA	CASSQEAGGTGNTIYF	TGTGCCAGCAGCCAAGAGGCGGGGGGCACTGGAAACACCATATATTTT
NA	TRBV19	TRBJ2-7	many	CASSTSNEQYF	TGTGCCAGTAGTACCTCCAACGAGCAGTACTTC
NA	TRBV10-3	TRBJ1-4	many	CAISENTAEKLFF	TGTGCCATCAGTGAAAACACGGCTGAAAAACTGTTTTTT
NA	TRBV7-8	TRBJ1-3	many	CASSLLGADGNTIYF	TGTGCCAGCAGCTTGCTAGGGGCAGATGGAAACACCATATATTTT
NA	TRBV5-6	TRBJ1-5	NA	CASSLGSGKMPQHF	TGTGCCAGCAGCTTGGGGTCAGGAAAGATGCCCCAGCATTTT
NA	TRBV12-3/TRBV12-4	TRBJ1-1	few	CASSLDQGEAFF	TGTGCCAGCAGTTTAGATCAGGGTGAAGCTTTCTTT
NA	TRBV27	TRBJ2-7	NA	CASTVTWKDEQYF	TGTGCCAGCACCGTGACGTGGAAGGACGAGCAGTACTTC
TRBD1	TRBV7-9	TRBJ1-6	many	CASSVWEGTGGRSPLHF	TGTGCCAGCAGCGTCTGGGAGGGGACAGGGGGTAGATCACCCCTCCACTTT
NA	TRBV2	TRBJ1-5	NA	CASSLAPLDQPQHF	TGTGCCAGCAGTTTAGCCCCCCTTGATCAGCCCCAGCATTTT
TRBD1	TRBV7-9	TRBJ1-2	many	CASRRQGGIYGYTF	TGTGCCAGCAGGCGACAGGGGGGAATCTATGGCTACACCTTC
NA	TRBV5-1	TRBJ1-1	NA	CASSPPGRGYEAFF	TGCGCCAGCAGCCCCCCGGGTCGGGGCTATGAAGCTTTCTTT
NA	TRBV12-3/TRBV12-4	TRBJ1-5	NA	CASSTGSPQPQHF	TGTGCCAGCAGTACAGGATCTCCTCAGCCCCAGCATTTT
TRBD2	TRBV5-6	TRBJ2-7	NA	CASFLAGDEQYF	TGTGCCAGCTTTCTCGCGGGAGATGAGCAGTACTTC
NA	TRBV29-1	TRBJ1-2	many	CSVGPDGGYTF	TGCAGCGTTGGCCCAGACGGGGGCTACACCTTC
TRBD1	TRBV7-8	TRBJ1-6	NA	CASTNSDRGHNSPLHF	TGTGCCAGCACCAATTCGGACAGGGGCCATAATTCACCCCTCCACTTT
NA	TRBV7-6	TRBJ2-7	NA	CASSPPSSESYEQYF	TGTGCCAGCAGCCCCCCTTCTTCCGAATCCTACGAGCAGTACTTC
NA	TRBV7-2	TRBJ2-7	few	CASSFDTDEQYF	TGTGCCAGCAGCTTCGACACAGACGAGCAGTACTTC
NA	TRBV10-3	TRBJ1-1	many	CAISEKGSAEAFF	TGTGCCATCAGTGAAAAAGGGTCGGCTGAAGCTTTCTTT
NA	TRBV6-5	TRBJ2-5	NA	CASSYEQGEETQYF	TGTGCCAGCAGTTACGAACAGGGAGAAGAGACCCAGTACTTC
NA	TRBV10-3	TRBJ1-1	many	CAISLDRTNTEAFF	TGTGCCATCTCCCTCGACAGGACCAACACTGAAGCTTTCTTT
NA	TRBV19	TRBJ1-5	few	CASSNPGGGQPQHF	TGTGCCAGTAGTAATCCGGGGGGGGGTCAGCCCCAGCATTTT
NA	TRBV5-1	TRBJ2-7	many	CASSLRGGTEQYF	TGCGCCAGCAGCTTGAGGGGGGGCACCGAGCAGTACTTC
NA	TRBV20-1	TRBJ1-5	NA	CSASPAHEQPQHF	TGCAGTGCTAGCCCGGCACACGAGCAGCCCCAGCATTTT
NA	TRBV6-5	TRBJ1-1	NA	CASSYSQVNTEAFF	TGTGCCAGCAGTTACTCACAAGTGAACACTGAAGCTTTCTTT
TRBD1	TRBV2	TRBJ1-2	NA	CASGGQGGSDGYTF	TGTGCCAGCGGGGGACAGGGGGGTTCGGATGGCTACACCTTC
NA	TRBV24-1	TRBJ2-1	NA	CATSATIESEQFF	TGTGCCACCAGTGCCACAATTGAGAGTGAGCAGTTCTTC
TRBD1	TRBV29-1	TRBJ1-5	many	CSVIEGATVGSQHF	TGCAGCGTTATAGAGGGGGCCACGGTTGGTTCCCAGCATTTT